These 18 T cell receptor beta chains were all obtained from the same sample, sequenced in a study of Ad26.COV2.S vaccination and SARS-CoV-2 variants. Libraries were prepared by immunoSEQ multiplex PCR; TCRdb keeps only in-frame clonotypes and omits some of them. The top ten hold roughly 3% of the sample, which has around 250,000 clones, approximately 88% seen once. As for treatment: some 19 received Ad26.COV2.S at low or high dose, single or two shots; about five received placebo; per-sample allocation not given. The study sampled participants on day 63 after the first vaccine or placebo injection. The specimen comprised peripheral blood, sampled in a trial of Ad26.COV2.S vaccine versus placebo. These receptors originate from a person between 18 and 65 years old who received the Ad26.COV2.S COVID-19 vaccine or a placebo.

The chain joins TRBV15 to TRBJ2-2; D possibly corresponds to TRBD1 (6 bases). Germline assignment: CDR1 LNHNV and CDR2 YYDKDF (reference sequence). This CDR3 region has 14 residues. The ends were cut back, 2 bases at V and 6 bases at J, with 10 bases in the middle. This CDR3 reads CATSRRGLAGELFF. Here the CDR3 DNA reads TGTGCCACCAGCAGAAGGGGGTTGGCCGGGGAGCTGTTTTTT.

The chain combines TRBV5-4 with TRBJ1-2, with 7 nucleotides matching TRBD1. Germline CDR1 reads SGHNT; CDR2 reads YYREEE (reference sequence). The V segment lost 0 bases and the J segment 1 base; nucleotides outside the gene matches: 9. This CDR3 has 17 amino acids. CDR3 in amino acids: CASSLGVPGQNNYGYTF. The CDR3 DNA reads TGTGCCAGCAGCTTGGGAGTACCGGGACAGAATAACTATGGCTACACCTTC.

The table lists this clone with a few counts. This chain links TRBV5-1 with TRBJ1-1; D unresolved. The V end was cut by 1 base, the J end by 0 bases, with 10 bases between. Germline CDR1 is SGHRS and CDR2 is YFSETQ. This CDR3 spans 15 amino acids. CDR3 residues: CASSLTADMNTEAFF. In DNA form, the CDR3 reads TGCGCCAGCAGCTTGACCGCAGACATGAACACTGAAGCTTTCTTT.

CDR3 nucleotide sequence: TGTGCCAGCAGCTTAGTTGGCACAGGTGAAGCTTTCTTT. Its protein product is CASSLVGTGEAFF. The chain couples TRBV7-2 to TRBJ1-1, with D perhaps matching TRBD1 (5 bases). CDR1 and CDR2 (germline): SGHTA, FQGNSA. The V and J ends lost 1 base and 7 bases respectively, with 10 bases between them. This CDR3 region has 13 residues.

The chain uses TRBV9 and TRBJ2-3; tentative D call: TRBD2 (5 bases). Trimming removed 1 base from V and 3 bases from J, with 15 bases in between. Germline V gives CDR1 SGDLS, CDR2 YYNGEE. The CDR3 totals 16 residues. The CDR3 DNA sequence: TGTGCCAGCAGCGTAAGCCCACTAGGGCTTACAGATACGCAGTATTTT. Protein: CASSVSPLGLTDTQYF.

DNA of the CDR3: TGTGCCACCAGTGGGACAGCGGCCAGTAGCACAGATACGCAGTATTTT. Its translation is CATSGTAASSTDTQYF. This chain uses TRBV24-1 with TRBJ2-3; a possible D gene is TRBD1 (6 bases). Germline V CDR1 and CDR2: KGHDR, SFDVKD. There are 16 residues in the CDR3. The germline V and J ends were trimmed by 5 bases and 0 bases, with 14 bases remaining between them.

The chain recombines TRBV24-1 with TRBJ2-7, with D tentatively TRBD1 (6 bases). Germline CDR1 is KGHDR and CDR2 is SFDVKD. There are 14 residues in the CDR3. V was cut by 4 bases and J by 3 bases, with 12 bases left in between. The DNA of the CDR3 is TGTGCCACCAGTGACTTCGACAGGAGCTACGAGCAGTACGTC. It is translated as CATSDFDRSYEQYV.

The rearrangement links TRBV3-1 (or the pseudogene TRBV3-2) to TRBJ2-5, with TRBD2 matching 12 bases. Germline V gene sequence: CDR1 LGHDT, CDR2 YNNKEL (reference sequence). The J segment lost 5 bases and the V segment lost 4 bases, leaving 5 bases of the junction unmatched. This CDR3 region has 15 residues. DNA of the CDR3: TGTGCCAGCAGCCCTAGCGGGGGGGCTGGGGAGACCCAGTACTTC. Protein product: CASSPSGGAGETQYF.

This clone was observed a handful of times. Here the CDR3 reads CASSLPLGGTADSPLHF. CDR3 sequence (DNA): TGTGCCAGCAGCTTACCCCTAGGGGGAACGGCGGACTCACCCCTCCACTTT. This chain connects TRBV7-2 to TRBJ1-6; a possible D gene is TRBD1 (6 bases). The CDR3 is made up of 17 amino acids. The germline V gene has CDR1 SGHTA and CDR2 FQGNSA. Between the trimmed V and J ends, which lost 2 bases and 10 bases, there was a span of 21 bases.

The rearrangement joins TRBV5-4 to TRBJ1-1; no clear D gene. The CDR3 contains 15 residues. The ends were cut back, 2 bases at V and 2 bases at J, with 13 bases in the middle. The germline V gene has CDR1 SGHNT and CDR2 YYREEE (reference sequence). As DNA, the CDR3 is TGTGCCAGCAGCTTAGGGCGTGGGGAAAACACTGAAGCTTTCTTT. Amino acids: CASSLGRGENTEAFF.

This clone was detected only once. This chain uses TRBV4-3 with TRBJ1-5; D gene uncertain. The V gene lost 0 bases and the J gene lost 2 bases, with 14 bases spanning the gap. This CDR3 has 17 amino acids. CDR1 and CDR2 from the germline V gene are LGHNA and YSLEER. The CDR3 loop is CASSQDYPHQGNQPQHF. CDR3 DNA: TGCGCCAGCAGCCAAGATTACCCCCACCAGGGCAATCAGCCCCAGCATTTT.

CDR3 sequence: CASSLSLDGEQFF. The DNA for the CDR3 is TGTGCCAGCAGCTTATCTCTCGATGGAGAGCAGTTCTTC. V and J are TRBV13 and TRBJ2-1; D gene ambiguous. Germline CDR1 is PRHDT and CDR2 is FYEKMQ (reference sequence). Trimming removed 2 bases from V and 10 bases from J, with 12 bases in between. The CDR3 extends over 13 amino acids.

The genes are TRBV4-1 and TRBJ2-5, with D possibly TRBD2 on 6 matching bases. Germline V gene sequence: CDR1 MGHRA, CDR2 YSYEKL. The V gene lost 1 base and the J gene lost 1 base, with 10 bases spanning the gap. The CDR3 sequence is 15 residues long. CDR3 DNA sequence: TGCGCCAGCAGCCAAGTTGGGGGGTTCCAAGAGACCCAGTACTTC. It encodes CASSQVGGFQETQYF.

This clone appeared once. V usage is TRBV6-6 and J usage is TRBJ2-7, with 11 bases identical to TRBD2. The V gene's germline CDR1 is MNHNY and CDR2 SVGAGI (reference sequence). This CDR3 region has 14 residues. Trimming took 5 bases from V and 3 from J; bases not matched to a gene: 3. In DNA form, the CDR3 reads TGTGCCAGCAGTAGACTAGCGGGAAACTACGAGCAGTACGTC. It encodes CASSRLAGNYEQYV.

This clone was seen once. This chain joins TRBV10-3 and TRBJ2-1; D remains unclear. V was cut by 8 bases and J by 1 base, with 9 bases left in between. The CDR3 covers 13 residues. CDR1 ENHRY and CDR2 SYGVKD come from the germline V gene. The CDR3 DNA sequence: TGTGCCATCGGCGAGACGTCCTACAATGAGCAGTTCTTC. Translating gives CAIGETSYNEQFF.

On this clone: At one boundary the junction diverges from the germline segment, which might be a read error. This chain links TRBV2 with TRBJ2-5, with TRBD1 as a possible D gene (5 bases). Germline loops: CDR1 SNHLY, CDR2 FYNNEI. This CDR3 is 11 amino acids long. The CDR3 coding sequence is TGTGCCAGCAGCGGACAAGGGACCCAGTACTTC. Amino acid sequence: CASSGQGTQYF.

The CDR3, as DNA: TGTGCCAGCAGCGTAGGGTGGGGCGGGGAGCTGTTTTTT. The encoded protein is CASSVGWGGELFF. V is TRBV9 and J is TRBJ2-2, with no clear D. The ends were cut back, 0 bases at V and 7 bases at J, with 7 bases in the middle. The CDR3 extends over 13 amino acids. Germline V gene sequence: CDR1 SGDLS, CDR2 YYNGEE.

With respect to this clone: The same CDR3 also results from other DNA sequences found in this sample. The rearrangement links TRBV7-2 to TRBJ2-3; D assignment may be TRBD1 or TRBD2 (5 bases each). This CDR3 has 15 amino acids. CDR1 and CDR2 (germline): SGHTA, FQGNSA. V was clipped by 4 bases and J by 2 bases, with 13 bases between them. CDR3 region: CASSSLAGTTDTQYF. DNA of the CDR3: TGTGCCAGCAGCTCCCTCGCCGGGACCACAGATACGCAGTATTTT.